This T cell receptor (beta chain) comes out of a study of CD8 T cells in ankylosing spondylitis. This clonotype was counted ten times or more. Antigen specificity is unknown. General observations from the study: Within ankylosing spondylitis blood, a TCR beta motif made up of seven to nine highly homologous variants appeared to be characteristic.

From the 5' RACE reads, TCRdb called clonotypes with MiXCR, one entry per CDR3 protein. The repertoire holds over 600,000 distinct CDR3 sequences, 19% seen once, with under 20% in the top ten. Germline CDR1 MDHEN, CDR2 SYDVKM. The germline V and J ends were trimmed by 3 bases and 4 bases, with 9 bases remaining between them. This CDR3 comprises 13 residues. The chain is built from TRBV28 and TRBJ1-2; the D is unclear. The source is a male donor with ankylosing spondylitis. Sequencing was performed on blood, either unsorted or a sorted T cell fraction (not recorded which). CDR3 amino acids: CASSLVAGYGYTF. CDR3 nucleotides: TGTGCCAGCAGTTTGGTAGCGGGCTATGGCTACACCTTC.